These 21 T cell receptor beta chains were all obtained from the same sample, sequenced in a study of glioma-infiltrating T cells. The iRepertoire nested amplicon-rescue multiplex PCR amplified TCR alpha and beta CDR3s from RNA. TCRdb independently ran MiXCR on the multiplex PCR reads; one entry per CDR3 protein. The sample has roughly 100,000 distinct CDR3 sequences; about 30% are singletons. The specimen was glioma tissue, nonneoplastic brain tissue, or PBMCs (not recorded which). These receptor sequences come from a human donor with low-grade glioma or glioblastoma, undergoing nonglioma brain surgery, or in good health (not recorded which).

In this sample, this clonotype turned up many times. V usage is TRBV28 and J usage is TRBJ2-6; TRBD1 is a possible D gene (6 bases). With 3 bases removed from V and 0 bases from J, the gap between germline ends came to 6 bases. The germline V gene encodes CDR1 MDHEN and CDR2 SYDVKM. The CDR3 runs to 15 residues. CDR3 coding DNA: TGTGCCAGCAGTTTGGACAGCTCTGGGGCCAACGTCCTGACTTTC. Translated, it gives CASSLDSSGANVLTF.

This clonotype came up many times. The CDR3 nucleotides are TGCAGTGCCGGGGGTACGGCATCTAACTATGGCTACACCTTC. Translated, it gives CSAGGTASNYGYTF. The V call is TRBV20-1, the J call TRBJ1-2, with a possible D match to TRBD1 (5 bases). CDR1 and CDR2 (germline): DFQATT, SNEGSKA (reference sequence). V lost 6 bases to trimming and J lost 0 bases, with 14 bases between them. CDR3 length: 14 amino acids.

This clonotype was seen many times. CDR3 DNA sequence: TGTGCCAGCAGTTTAGTTGGGTCACAGGTAGGCTACGAGCAGTACTTC. As protein: CASSLVGSQVGYEQYF. V and J are TRBV28 and TRBJ2-7, with D possibly being TRBD1 (5 bases). The germline CDR1 and CDR2 sequences are MDHEN and SYDVKM. V gave up 2 bases and J gave up 3 bases, with 17 bases separating them. The CDR3 has 16 amino acids. The whole variable domain, remainder taken from reference TRBV28 and TRBJ2-7, is DVKVTQSSRYLVKRTGEKVFLECVQDMDHENMFWYRQDPGLGLRLIYFSYDVKMKEKGDIPEGYSVSREKKERFSLILESASTNQTSMYLCASSLVGSQVGYEQYFGPGTRLTVT.

In its sample, this clonotype was seen a few times. The CDR3 coding sequence is TGTGCCAGCAGCCAAGTCGGGGGGAACTACGAGCAGTACTTC. Protein sequence: CASSQVGGNYEQYF. This chain links TRBV4-2 with TRBJ2-7, with TRBD2 matching 7 bases. Trimming removed 1 base from V and 3 bases from J; junction bases left unmatched: 3. The germline V gene encodes CDR1 LGHNA and CDR2 YNFKEQ. This CDR3 has 14 residues.

This clonotype was counted many times. The chain recombines TRBV4-1 with TRBJ2-5; D not resolved. The CDR3 sequence is 15 residues long. Trimming removed 0 bases from V and 2 bases from J, with 10 bases in between. Germline-derived CDR1 and CDR2 are MGHRA and YSYEKL. CDR3 sequence reads: CASSQDPTSQETQYF. In nucleotides, the CDR3 is TGCGCCAGCAGCCAAGATCCCACCTCACAAGAGACCCAGTACTTC.

For this clonotype: The junction does not match germline at one end; this may be a read error. The chain uses TRBV7-2 and TRBJ1-2, with 9 bases aligning to TRBD1. The germline CDR1 and CDR2 sequences are SGHTA and FQGNSA. The CDR3 runs to 15 residues. CDR3: CASSYLRTGDYSYTF. In DNA, the CDR3 is TGTGCCAGCAGCTACCTACGGACAGGGGACTATAGCTACACCTTC.

This clonotype was seen at least ten times. The V call is TRBV3-1, the J call TRBJ2-3; the match to TRBD2 covers 14 bases. Germline V gene data show CDR1 as LGHDT and CDR2 as YNNKEL (reference sequence). The J segment lost 4 bases and the V segment lost 1 base, leaving 4 bases of the junction unmatched. The CDR3 contains 17 residues. CDR3 residues: CASSQGGLAGAADTQYF. The CDR3 DNA follows: TGTGCCAGCAGCCAAGGGGGACTAGCGGGGGCCGCAGATACGCAGTATTTT.

Notes on this clonotype: A single base separates this from a much larger clone, so it may be a read error. The CDR3 reads CSADQDTNYEQYF. CDR3 in DNA: TGCAGTGCTGACCAGGACACTAACTACGAGCAGTACTTC. V and J are TRBV20-1 and TRBJ2-7, with D tentatively TRBD1 (5 bases). The CDR3 has 13 residues. The germline V and J ends were trimmed by 5 bases and 3 bases, with 14 bases remaining between them. CDR1 DFQATT and CDR2 SNEGSKA come from the germline V gene (reference sequence).

This chain uses TRBV4-3 with TRBJ1-5, with D perhaps matching TRBD1 (5 bases). In germline, CDR1 is LGHNA, CDR2 YSLEER. This CDR3 comprises 16 residues. Trimming removed 0 bases from V and 5 bases from J, with 14 bases in between. The CDR3 loop is CASSQEIQQAHQPQHF. The CDR3 nucleotides are TGCGCCAGCAGCCAAGAGATCCAACAGGCCCATCAGCCCCAGCATTTT.

With respect to this clonotype: This may be a read error, as it is one base from a much larger clone. V and J are TRBV20-1 and TRBJ2-3; weak D call: TRBD2 (5 bases). V lost 6 bases and J lost 7, with 20 bases in between. This CDR3 contains 14 residues. Germline V gene sequence: CDR1 DFQATT, CDR2 SNEGSKA (reference sequence). The CDR3 DNA reads TGCAGTGCCCCTGGACGGGGTTCTTCTTATACGCAGTATTTT. Translated: CSAPGRGSSYTQYF.

In this sample, this clonotype turned up many times. V usage is TRBV12-3 or TRBV12-4 and J usage is TRBJ1-2; 7 nucleotides agree with TRBD1. There are 20 residues in the CDR3. Germline trimming cut 4 bases from V and 7 bases from J; bases unmatched to any gene: 27. CDR3 protein: CASSSIPLGIDRVKERGYTF. The CDR3 nucleotides read TGTGCCAGCAGTTCTATACCGCTCGGAATCGACAGGGTAAAAGAGCGTGGCTACACCTTC.

The rearrangement uses TRBV6-2 or TRBV6-3 and TRBJ2-1; no definite D call. This CDR3 is built from 13 residues. Germline V lookup: CDR1 MNHEY, CDR2 SVGEGT. The V end was cut by 4 bases, the J end by 7 bases, with 11 bases between. CDR3 sequence reads: CASSLSFANEQFF. Written as DNA, the CDR3 is TGTGCCAGCAGTTTATCCTTCGCGAATGAGCAGTTCTTC.

This clonotype was found many times. The chain combines TRBV6-1 with TRBJ2-7; 11 bases are a match to TRBD1. V was clipped by 5 bases and J by 6 bases; unmatched bases: 9. In germline, CDR1 is MNHNS, CDR2 SASEGT. The CDR3 covers 15 residues. Written as DNA, the CDR3 is TGTGCCAGCAGTTATTCCGGACAGGGGGCGCGCGAGCAGTACTTC. Translating it yields CASSYSGQGAREQYF.

With respect to this clonotype: A much more abundant neighbour one base away suggests this may be a read error. This sequence joins TRBV27 and TRBJ2-7, with TRBD1 matching over 8 bases. The CDR3 consists of 14 residues. Germline CDR1 MNHEY, CDR2 SMNVEV (reference sequence). CDR3 in amino acids: CATSDPGQGEGQYF. CDR3 DNA: TGTGCCACCAGTGACCCCGGACAGGGCGAGGGGCAGTACTTC.

This clonotype was seen only a few times. A much larger clonotype is one base distant, so this may be a read error. The chain is built from TRBV7-2 and TRBJ2-1; tentative D call: TRBD2 (5 bases). Germline V gene sequence: CDR1 SGHTA, CDR2 FQGNSA. This CDR3 is built from 11 residues. The CDR3: CASSSRDEQLF. In DNA, the CDR3 is TGTGCCAGCAGCTCTCGGGATGAGCAGCTCTTC.

The rearrangement uses TRBV29-1 and TRBJ1-1, with TRBD1 matching 10 bases. The germline V gene has CDR1 SQVTM and CDR2 ANQGSEA. The CDR3 spans 15 residues. V lost 7 bases and J lost 0; bases outside the gene matches: 8. The CDR3 is CSALLTGGLNTEAFF. In DNA form, the CDR3 reads TGCAGCGCCCTCTTGACAGGGGGCTTGAACACTGAAGCTTTCTTT. Variable domain in full (rest from reference TRBV29-1 and TRBJ1-1): SAVISQKPSRDICQRGTSLTIQCQVDSQVTMMFWYRQQPGQSLTLIATANQGSEATYESGFVIDKFPISRPNLTFSTLTVSNMSPEDSSIYLCSALLTGGLNTEAFFGQGTRLTVV.

By its share, this clonotype is medium-sized. V usage is TRBV6-2 or TRBV6-3 and J usage is TRBJ2-2, with 7 bases aligning to TRBD1. The germline V gene has CDR1 MNHEY and CDR2 SVGEGT. V shed 2 bases and J 3 bases; nucleotides not matched to a gene: 6. This CDR3 spans 16 amino acids. The CDR3: CASSYDWQGDTGELFF. The CDR3 DNA follows: TGTGCCAGCAGTTACGATTGGCAGGGGGACACCGGGGAGCTGTTTTTT.

This clonotype has ten or more counts. The chain has TRBV25-1 and TRBJ1-1, with D unresolved. CDR3 size: 11 residues. Germline CDR1 MGHDK, CDR2 SYGVNS. V was cut by 7 bases and J by 6 bases, with 9 bases left in between. The CDR3 DNA follows: TGTGCCAGCAAGGAGGACGCTGAAGCTTTCTTT. Its protein product is CASKEDAEAFF.

This clonotype showed up many times. V usage is TRBV6-4 and J usage is TRBJ1-3, with unresolved D. There are 13 residues in the CDR3. The V end lost 6 bases, the J end lost 0 bases, and 6 bases lay between the germline ends. CDR1 and CDR2 (germline): MRHNA, SNTAGT. This CDR3 reads CASRDNSGNTIYF. The CDR3 nucleotides are TGTGCCAGCAGGGATAACTCTGGAAACACCATATATTTT.

This clonotype was counted a few times. The chain couples TRBV2 to TRBJ2-2, with a possible D match to TRBD2 (5 bases). Trimming cost V 7 bases and J 8 bases, with 8 bases left between them. CDR1 is SNHLY, CDR2 FYNNEI, per germline. The CDR3 is made up of 11 amino acids. CDR3 sequence: CASTVAGELFF. The DNA for the CDR3 is TGTGCCAGCACAGTAGCGGGGGAGCTGTTTTTT.

Ten or more counts support this clonotype. The chain joins TRBV29-1 to TRBJ2-2; possibly TRBD1 or TRBD2 for D (6 bases each). With 5 bases removed from V and 6 bases from J, the gap between germline ends came to 7 bases. CDR3 length: 11 amino acids. The germline gives CDR1 SQVTM, CDR2 ANQGSEA. DNA of the CDR3: TGCAGCGTTAGGGGGGCCGGGGAGCTGTTTTTT. It translates to CSVRGAGELFF.